Listed below are T cell receptor beta chains from one sample, sequenced in a study of OX40 agonist ivuxolimab in advanced cancers. Assay: immunoSEQ multiplex PCR; the TCRdb copy retains only in-frame clones and omits some. The table lists 50,000 to 65,000 clones, 75% to 90% of them singletons. The material was CD4+ or CD8+ T cells sorted from blood, obtained in a trial of the OX40 agonist ivuxolimab. All receptors come from an adult with an advanced solid tumor such as melanoma, head and neck, liver or kidney cancer. Both conserved end residues are part of each CDR3. Each record gives: D gene, J gene, V gene, clone size, CDR3 DNA, CDR3 protein. The D gene is left open where the match is weak. Size tells how often a clone was seen (once, few, many) or the class of an expanded clone, and some rows leave it out.

d_call: .
j_call: TRBJ1-3
v_call: TRBV7-2
clone_size: .
cdr3_nt: TGTGCCAGCAGAGAAACCTCTGGAAACACCATATATTTT
cdr3_aa: CASRETSGNTIYF

d_call: .
j_call: TRBJ1-4
v_call: TRBV7-2
clone_size: .
cdr3_nt: TGTGCCAGCAGCCAACGACGGAGTAGTAATGAAAAACTGTTTTTT
cdr3_aa: CASSQRRSSNEKLFF

d_call: .
j_call: TRBJ1-1
v_call: TRBV18
clone_size: .
cdr3_nt: TGTGCCAGCTTCAAAGACATACTCAACACTGAAGCTTTCTTT
cdr3_aa: CASFKDILNTEAFF

d_call: .
j_call: TRBJ1-6
v_call: TRBV4-1
clone_size: few
cdr3_nt: TGCGCCAGCAGCCAAAACAGGGTTAGTAGTTCACCCCTCCACTTT
cdr3_aa: CASSQNRVSSSPLHF

d_call: TRBD1
j_call: TRBJ2-7
v_call: TRBV6-6
clone_size: .
cdr3_nt: TGTGCCAGCAGCTCACAGGGGGCAGGGGGCTACGAGCAGTACTTC
cdr3_aa: CASSSQGAGGYEQYF

d_call: .
j_call: TRBJ1-3
v_call: TRBV4-2
clone_size: .
cdr3_nt: TGTGCCAGCAGCCAAGATCAAATTTTTGGTCTTTCTGGAAACACCATATATTTT
cdr3_aa: CASSQDQIFGLSGNTIYF

d_call: .
j_call: TRBJ2-1
v_call: TRBV4-2
clone_size: .
cdr3_nt: TGTGCCAGCAGCCCCTACCTAAGCTCCTACAATGAGCAGTTCTTC
cdr3_aa: CASSPYLSSYNEQFF

d_call: .
j_call: TRBJ1-2
v_call: TRBV11-3
clone_size: .
cdr3_nt: TGTGCCAGCAGCCCCGCTACTACCAAGCATCAGGCTGATGGCTACACCTTC
cdr3_aa: CASSPATTKHQADGYTF

d_call: .
j_call: TRBJ1-4
v_call: TRBV2
clone_size: once
cdr3_nt: TGTGCCAGCAGTACAGGGTCTGTTAATGAAAAACTGTTTTTT
cdr3_aa: CASSTGSVNEKLFF

d_call: .
j_call: TRBJ2-4
v_call: TRBV4-1
clone_size: .
cdr3_nt: TGCGCCAGCAGCCAAGTAGTGGGAGCTTCCCCCCAAAACATTCAGTACTTC
cdr3_aa: CASSQVVGASPQNIQYF

d_call: .
j_call: TRBJ2-5
v_call: TRBV7-3
clone_size: .
cdr3_nt: TGTGCCAGCAGCTTGACAGGCGGCGGGGAGACCCAGTACTTC
cdr3_aa: CASSLTGGGETQYF

d_call: TRBD2
j_call: TRBJ2-1
v_call: TRBV6-1
clone_size: .
cdr3_nt: TGTGCCAGCAAACAGCGGGAAAGCTCCTACAATGAGCAGTTCTTC
cdr3_aa: CASKQRESSYNEQFF

d_call: .
j_call: TRBJ2-1
v_call: TRBV5-1
clone_size: .
cdr3_nt: TGCGCCAGCAGCTTGCGGACGGCGAGCTCCTACAATGAGCAGTTCTTC
cdr3_aa: CASSLRTASSYNEQFF

d_call: .
j_call: TRBJ1-2
v_call: TRBV28
clone_size: .
cdr3_nt: TGTGCCAGCAACAGGGATGGCTACACCTTC
cdr3_aa: CASNRDGYTF

d_call: .
j_call: TRBJ2-1
v_call: TRBV18
clone_size: .
cdr3_nt: TGTGCCAGCTCACCTGAACAGGGCACCAATGAGCAGTTCTTC
cdr3_aa: CASSPEQGTNEQFF

d_call: .
j_call: TRBJ1-6
v_call: TRBV25-1
clone_size: .
cdr3_nt: TGTGCCAGCAGGCAGGAGGGTTTGAATTCACCCCTCCACTTT
cdr3_aa: CASRQEGLNSPLHF

d_call: .
j_call: TRBJ2-5
v_call: TRBV5-1
clone_size: .
cdr3_nt: TGCGCCAGCAGCTTGATGGGGGCGTATCAAGAGACCCAGTACTTC
cdr3_aa: CASSLMGAYQETQYF

d_call: TRBD2
j_call: TRBJ2-7
v_call: TRBV6-5
clone_size: .
cdr3_nt: TGTGCCAGCAGACCTACTAGCGTGTACGAGCAGTACTTC
cdr3_aa: CASRPTSVYEQYF

d_call: .
j_call: TRBJ1-3
v_call: TRBV4-2
clone_size: .
cdr3_nt: TGTGCCAGCAGCCAGGATCGGGGGGCTTGGAACACCATATATTTT
cdr3_aa: CASSQDRGAWNTIYF

d_call: .
j_call: TRBJ1-4
v_call: TRBV9
clone_size: .
cdr3_nt: TGTGCCAGCAGCGGACCAGGGGTACTTGAAAAACTGTTTTTT
cdr3_aa: CASSGPGVLEKLFF

d_call: .
j_call: TRBJ1-5
v_call: TRBV5-3
clone_size: once
cdr3_nt: TGTGCCAGAAGCTTGGGGGGTACCCGCAATCAGCCCCAGCATTTT
cdr3_aa: CARSLGGTRNQPQHF

d_call: TRBD1
j_call: TRBJ1-5
v_call: TRBV6-5
clone_size: .
cdr3_nt: TGTGCCAGCAGCGACAGGGATCATCAGCCCCAGCATTTT
cdr3_aa: CASSDRDHQPQHF

d_call: .
j_call: TRBJ1-2
v_call: TRBV5-4
clone_size: .
cdr3_nt: TGTGCCAGCAGCTCGAGGGGCAACTATGGCTACACCTTC
cdr3_aa: CASSSRGNYGYTF

d_call: .
j_call: TRBJ2-6
v_call: TRBV18
clone_size: few
cdr3_nt: TGTGCCAGCTCACCACCATTAGGGGCCCCCAGGGGGGCCAACGTCCTGACTTTC
cdr3_aa: CASSPPLGAPRGANVLTF

d_call: .
j_call: TRBJ1-1
v_call: TRBV25-1
clone_size: .
cdr3_nt: TGTGCCAGCATAGGTCCGGGGACTGAAGCTTTCTTT
cdr3_aa: CASIGPGTEAFF

d_call: .
j_call: TRBJ1-2
v_call: TRBV7-2
clone_size: once
cdr3_nt: TGTGCCAGCAGCTTAGGCTTCCGAGCTAACTATGGCTACACCTTC
cdr3_aa: CASSLGFRANYGYTF

d_call: .
j_call: TRBJ1-4
v_call: TRBV2
clone_size: .
cdr3_nt: TGTGCCAGTAAACGGTCGTCAGGGGATGAAAAACTGTTTTTT
cdr3_aa: CASKRSSGDEKLFF

d_call: .
j_call: TRBJ2-3
v_call: TRBV5-4
clone_size: .
cdr3_nt: TGTGCCAGCAGTCTAAGTGGGAGCCTGAACGGAGATACGCAGTATTTT
cdr3_aa: CASSLSGSLNGDTQYF

d_call: .
j_call: TRBJ2-5
v_call: TRBV5-1
clone_size: .
cdr3_nt: TGCGCCAGCAGCTTGGATCGGGCAGGGGAGGAGACCCAGTACTTC
cdr3_aa: CASSLDRAGEETQYF

d_call: .
j_call: TRBJ2-6
v_call: TRBV6-5
clone_size: .
cdr3_nt: TGTGCCAGCAGCCAACACGACTCTGGGGCCAACGTCCTGACTTTC
cdr3_aa: CASSQHDSGANVLTF

d_call: TRBD2
j_call: TRBJ2-2
v_call: TRBV6-4
clone_size: .
cdr3_nt: TGTGCCAGCAGTCCACTAGCGGGAGTAGGCACCGGGGAGCTGTTTTTT
cdr3_aa: CASSPLAGVGTGELFF

d_call: TRBD2
j_call: TRBJ2-7
v_call: TRBV11-1
clone_size: once
cdr3_nt: TGTGCCAGCAGCTTGTCTTCTAGCGGGAGTGGCTACGAGCAGTACTTC
cdr3_aa: CASSLSSSGSGYEQYF

d_call: TRBD1
j_call: TRBJ2-1
v_call: TRBV6-5
clone_size: .
cdr3_nt: TGTGCCAGCATACAGGGGCCGGGCAGGGTGAATGAGCAGTTCTTC
cdr3_aa: CASIQGPGRVNEQFF

d_call: .
j_call: TRBJ2-1
v_call: TRBV4-3
clone_size: once
cdr3_nt: TGCGCCAGCAGCCAGGCGGGGTCCTACAATGAGCAGTTCTTC
cdr3_aa: CASSQAGSYNEQFF

d_call: .
j_call: TRBJ1-1
v_call: TRBV18
clone_size: medium-sized
cdr3_nt: TGTGCCAGCTCACCACCGGGACGGGGGGACACTGAAGCTTTCTTT
cdr3_aa: CASSPPGRGDTEAFF

d_call: .
j_call: TRBJ1-1
v_call: TRBV7-3
clone_size: .
cdr3_nt: TGTGCCAGCAGCTTGGAGGGGAACACTGAAGCTTTCTTT
cdr3_aa: CASSLEGNTEAFF

d_call: .
j_call: TRBJ1-1
v_call: TRBV28
clone_size: once
cdr3_nt: TGTGCCAGCAGTTTAGGATTGTCCACTGAAGCTTTCTTT
cdr3_aa: CASSLGLSTEAFF

d_call: .
j_call: TRBJ1-3
v_call: TRBV2
clone_size: .
cdr3_nt: TGTGCCAGCAGCGCCTCCAGGGGAGGAAACACCATATATTTT
cdr3_aa: CASSASRGGNTIYF

d_call: TRBD2
j_call: TRBJ2-2
v_call: TRBV19
clone_size: .
cdr3_nt: TGTGCCAGTAGTATTTCGTGGGAGGGCTTCGGGGAGCTGTTTTTT
cdr3_aa: CASSISWEGFGELFF

d_call: TRBD2
j_call: TRBJ2-3
v_call: TRBV7-2
clone_size: .
cdr3_nt: TGTGCCAGCAGCTTAGGTTTTAGCGGGGGGGTCAGCACAGATACGCAGTATTTT
cdr3_aa: CASSLGFSGGVSTDTQYF

d_call: TRBD2
j_call: TRBJ2-5
v_call: TRBV19
clone_size: .
cdr3_nt: TGTGCCAGTAGTATCAAAGCGGGACCGGCCCAGTACTTC
cdr3_aa: CASSIKAGPAQYF

d_call: .
j_call: TRBJ2-5
v_call: TRBV19
clone_size: .
cdr3_nt: TGTGCCAGTATGGGATCGGGGGCCGGGGGGACCCAGTACTTC
cdr3_aa: CASMGSGAGGTQYF

d_call: TRBD2
j_call: TRBJ2-3
v_call: TRBV7-2
clone_size: .
cdr3_nt: TGTGCCAGCCGACTAGCGGGGGGCCGCACAGATACGCAGTATTTT
cdr3_aa: CASRLAGGRTDTQYF

d_call: TRBD1
j_call: TRBJ2-7
v_call: TRBV18
clone_size: .
cdr3_nt: TGTGCCAGCTCACCTTTTGACAGGGGTGGCGAGCAGTACTTC
cdr3_aa: CASSPFDRGGEQYF

d_call: TRBD2
j_call: TRBJ2-2
v_call: TRBV7-2
clone_size: .
cdr3_nt: TGTGCCAGCAGCTCCGGGACTAGGGCCGGGGAGCTGTTTTTT
cdr3_aa: CASSSGTRAGELFF

d_call: TRBD1
j_call: TRBJ2-2
v_call: TRBV6-5
clone_size: few
cdr3_nt: TGTGCCAGCAGAGGACAGGCCGCGAACACCGGGGAGCTGTTTTTT
cdr3_aa: CASRGQAANTGELFF

d_call: .
j_call: TRBJ2-5
v_call: TRBV4-2
clone_size: once
cdr3_nt: TGTGCCAGCAGCCTCGGGACGGTTGTGGAGACCCAGTACTTC
cdr3_aa: CASSLGTVVETQYF

d_call: TRBD2
j_call: TRBJ2-3
v_call: TRBV28
clone_size: .
cdr3_nt: TGTGCCAGCAGTTTACCCGGGGGGAGGGTGGATACGCAGTATTTT
cdr3_aa: CASSLPGGRVDTQYF

d_call: .
j_call: TRBJ1-5
v_call: TRBV10-3
clone_size: .
cdr3_nt: TGTGCCATCAGTGAGACAGATAGCAATCAGCCCCAGCATTTT
cdr3_aa: CAISETDSNQPQHF

d_call: .
j_call: TRBJ1-3
v_call: TRBV7-2
clone_size: .
cdr3_nt: TGTGCCAGCAGCCCCCGTCCTAGCTCTGGAAACACCATATATTTT
cdr3_aa: CASSPRPSSGNTIYF

d_call: TRBD2
j_call: TRBJ2-7
v_call: TRBV27
clone_size: .
cdr3_nt: TGTGCCAGCAGTTGGGCGCTAGCGGGATTGAACGAGCAGTACTTC
cdr3_aa: CASSWALAGLNEQYF

d_call: .
j_call: TRBJ2-7
v_call: TRBV10-3
clone_size: .
cdr3_nt: TGTGCCATCAGTGTATCCCAGGGCGGATCCTACGAGCAGTACTTC
cdr3_aa: CAISVSQGGSYEQYF

d_call: .
j_call: TRBJ2-2
v_call: TRBV29-1
clone_size: .
cdr3_nt: TGCAGCGGGAGACAGAACCCGAACACCGGGGAGCTGTTTTTT
cdr3_aa: CSGRQNPNTGELFF

d_call: .
j_call: TRBJ2-1
v_call: TRBV25-1
clone_size: .
cdr3_nt: TGTGCCAGCAGTGAATTGGGGACCCTGGGTGGGAATGAGCAGTTCTTC
cdr3_aa: CASSELGTLGGNEQFF

d_call: .
j_call: TRBJ1-2
v_call: TRBV9
clone_size: few
cdr3_nt: TGTGCCAGCAGCTCTCAGGAAGGGAGGGGGGTCTATGGCTACACCTTC
cdr3_aa: CASSSQEGRGVYGYTF

d_call: .
j_call: TRBJ1-2
v_call: TRBV7-3
clone_size: .
cdr3_nt: TGTGCCAGCAGCTTCAGGCGGCTATGGGGCTACACCTTC
cdr3_aa: CASSFRRLWGYTF

d_call: TRBD1
j_call: TRBJ1-2
v_call: TRBV5-4
clone_size: few
cdr3_nt: TGTGCCAGCAGCAAACAGTCCGGGACAGTGGGATATGGCTACACCTTC
cdr3_aa: CASSKQSGTVGYGYTF